This T cell receptor (beta chain) was recorded in a study of blood T cells in healthy people across ages. Study findings and constraints: Estimated diversity that came from one million T cells was considered an underestimate. Among T cells, TCR beta diversity per million cells dropped roughly linearly as age rose.

Notes on this clonotype: Antigen specificity is unknown. Just one base apart from a much larger clone, this may be a read error.

It was with a sample-barcoded 5' primer and a J-beta primer mix that a second PCR of about 6 to 12 cycles was run. All cDNA molecules were each tagged by a template-switch adaptor with 12 random nucleotides. In TCRdb, the 5' RACE reads were re-called with MiXCR into one record per CDR3 protein. The sample has around 900,000 distinct CDR3 sequences; around 26% are singletons. The germline CDR1 and CDR2 sequences are SEHNR and FQNEAQ (reference sequence). Trimming left V 5 bases short and J 5 bases short, with 17 bases between. The CDR3 has 15 residues. The V gene is TRBV7-9, the J gene TRBJ2-3; D possibly corresponds to TRBD2 (5 bases). The TCR originated in a woman of 80 years or more in good health. Sequencing was carried out using blood. CDR3 sequence reads: CASSPSINGVDTQYF. The CDR3 nucleotides are TGTGCCAGCAGCCCATCAATTAACGGGGTAGATACGCAGTATTTT.